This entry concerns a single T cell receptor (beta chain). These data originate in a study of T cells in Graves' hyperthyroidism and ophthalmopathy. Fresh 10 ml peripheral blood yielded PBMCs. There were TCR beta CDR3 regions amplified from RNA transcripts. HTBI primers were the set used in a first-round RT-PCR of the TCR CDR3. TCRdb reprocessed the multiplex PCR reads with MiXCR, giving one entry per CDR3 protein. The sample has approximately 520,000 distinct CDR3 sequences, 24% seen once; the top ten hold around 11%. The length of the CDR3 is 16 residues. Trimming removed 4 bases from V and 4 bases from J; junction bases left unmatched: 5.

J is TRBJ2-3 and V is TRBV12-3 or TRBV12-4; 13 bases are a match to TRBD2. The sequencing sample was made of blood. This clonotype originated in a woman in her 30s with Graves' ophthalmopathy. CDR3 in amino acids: CASSSPLAGGPDTQYF. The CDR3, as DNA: TGTGCCAGCAGTTCCCCACTAGCGGGGGGGCCAGATACGCAGTATTTT.